This T cell receptor (beta chain) is drawn from a study of T cell repertoires in cytomegalovirus infection. The study's findings and limits: HLA-C-restricted CMV clonotypes gave the most frequent clonotype in two of eight donors.

One entry per CDR3 protein results from TCRdb running MiXCR on the reads. The sample consists of about 310,000 distinct CDR3 sequences, 25% of them appearing once. Of note for this clonotype: Antigen specificity is unknown.

Germline trimming cut 0 bases from V and 2 bases from J; bases unmatched to any gene: 9. This CDR3 comprises 17 residues. CDR1 is MGHRA, CDR2 YSYEKL, per germline. This clonotype was obtained from a human donor in good health (CMV status not recorded). Some clones in this sample may be carry-over from other donors' samples. The J gene is TRBJ2-5, the V gene TRBV4-1, with 7 bases aligning to TRBD1. This specimen consisted of cultured PBMCs, obtained from culture after CMV antigen stimulation. The CDR3 nucleotides read TGCGCCAGCAGCCAAGACCCTACAGGGGTATGGCAAGAGACCCAGTACTTC. It codes for CASSQDPTGVWQETQYF.